A selection of T cell receptor beta chains follows, all from one sample in a study of T-cell memory formation after mild COVID-19. MiXCR, applied by TCRdb to the 5' RACE reads, yields one record per CDR3 protein. In the table there are about 400,000 distinct CDR3 sequences, about 17% of which are singletons. The sample taken for sequencing was PBMCs or a T cell subset sorted from them (not recorded which). Receptors originate from a man between 18 and 29 years old who had mild COVID-19 (a few samples of this study predate the infection). Cell type and time point are not known. CDR3s include the opening cysteine and the closing phenylalanine or tryptophan. Each record gives: V gene, clone size, D gene, J gene, CDR3 protein, CDR3 DNA. D genes are given only for firm matches. Size tells how often a clone was seen (once, few, many) or the class of an expanded clone, and some rows leave it out.

v_call: TRBV5-1; clone_size: once; d_call: -; j_call: TRBJ1-2; cdr3_aa: CASRYRQQDGYTF; cdr3_nt: TGCGCCAGCAGGTACCGCCAGCAGGATGGCTACACCTTC
v_call: TRBV5-6; clone_size: few; d_call: -; j_call: TRBJ1-1; cdr3_aa: CASSPAIRTAAFF; cdr3_nt: TGTGCCAGCAGCCCAGCAATTAGGACAGCAGCTTTCTTT
v_call: TRBV7-9; clone_size: few; d_call: -; j_call: TRBJ2-3; cdr3_aa: CASSLSSGPQYF; cdr3_nt: TGTGCCAGCAGCTTAAGTTCAGGGCCGCAGTATTTT
v_call: TRBV9; clone_size: -; d_call: TRBD2; j_call: TRBJ2-5; cdr3_aa: CASSVTAGSQETQYF; cdr3_nt: TGTGCCAGCAGCGTAACAGCGGGGAGCCAAGAGACCCAGTACTTC
v_call: TRBV6-5; clone_size: many; d_call: -; j_call: TRBJ1-6; cdr3_aa: CASHRGWPSYNSPLHF; cdr3_nt: TGTGCCAGCCATCGGGGGTGGCCCTCCTATAATTCACCCCTCCACTTT
v_call: TRBV5-1; clone_size: -; d_call: TRBD1; j_call: TRBJ2-7; cdr3_aa: CASSTPGTGALHEQYF; cdr3_nt: TGCGCCAGCAGCACCCCCGGGACAGGGGCCCTCCACGAGCAGTACTTC
v_call: TRBV5-1; clone_size: few; d_call: TRBD2; j_call: TRBJ2-3; cdr3_aa: CASSIESSGGTDTQYF; cdr3_nt: TGCGCCAGCAGCATTGAGTCTAGCGGGGGAACAGATACGCAGTATTTT
v_call: TRBV12-5; clone_size: few; d_call: -; j_call: TRBJ2-1; cdr3_aa: CASGLAARGIYNEQFF; cdr3_nt: TGTGCTAGTGGTTTGGCAGCCCGGGGGATATACAATGAGCAGTTCTTC
v_call: TRBV5-1; clone_size: -; d_call: TRBD1; j_call: TRBJ2-7; cdr3_aa: CASSPEGTGTHEQYF; cdr3_nt: TGCGCCAGCAGCCCGGAAGGGACAGGGACCCACGAGCAGTACTTC
v_call: TRBV10-3; clone_size: -; d_call: TRBD2; j_call: TRBJ2-7; cdr3_aa: CAIRGTSGVYEQYF; cdr3_nt: TGTGCCATCAGGGGGACTAGCGGGGTCTACGAGCAGTACTTC
v_call: TRBV7-2; clone_size: -; d_call: -; j_call: TRBJ2-3; cdr3_aa: CASSLGLRGHTDTQYF; cdr3_nt: TGTGCCAGCAGCTTAGGGCTGAGGGGCCACACAGATACGCAGTATTTT
v_call: TRBV11-2; clone_size: few; d_call: -; j_call: TRBJ2-5; cdr3_aa: CASSFRAAKTQYF; cdr3_nt: TGTGCCAGCAGCTTCCGGGCAGCAAAGACCCAGTACTTC
v_call: TRBV7-3; clone_size: -; d_call: -; j_call: TRBJ2-1; cdr3_aa: CASSPRNLDEQFF; cdr3_nt: TGTGCCAGCAGCCCCAGGAATTTGGATGAGCAGTTCTTC
v_call: TRBV4-1; clone_size: few; d_call: -; j_call: TRBJ2-7; cdr3_aa: CASSQPRTPYEQYF; cdr3_nt: TGCGCCAGCAGCCAACCAAGGACTCCCTACGAGCAGTACTTC
v_call: TRBV6-2/TRBV6-3; clone_size: few; d_call: -; j_call: TRBJ2-1; cdr3_aa: CASSYGPYATGRHNEQFF; cdr3_nt: TGTGCCAGCAGTTACGGGCCGTACGCAACAGGGAGACACAATGAGCAGTTCTTC
v_call: TRBV5-1; clone_size: few; d_call: -; j_call: TRBJ2-5; cdr3_aa: CASRGGRAVETQYF; cdr3_nt: TGCGCCAGCAGGGGCGGCAGGGCTGTTGAGACCCAGTACTTC
v_call: TRBV20-1; clone_size: -; d_call: -; j_call: TRBJ1-1; cdr3_aa: CSARNRPFEWHTEAFF; cdr3_nt: TGCAGTGCTAGAAACAGGCCCTTCGAGTGGCACACTGAAGCTTTCTTT
v_call: TRBV6-5; clone_size: -; d_call: -; j_call: TRBJ2-1; cdr3_aa: CASSYGGSGNEQFF; cdr3_nt: TGTGCCAGCAGTTACGGGGGTTCGGGGAATGAGCAGTTCTTC
v_call: TRBV6-4; clone_size: once; d_call: -; j_call: TRBJ1-2; cdr3_aa: CASSDVRDSYGYTF; cdr3_nt: TGTGCCAGCAGTGACGTCCGGGATAGCTATGGCTACACCTTC
v_call: TRBV4-2; clone_size: -; d_call: -; j_call: TRBJ2-5; cdr3_aa: CASSQDQAQTQYF; cdr3_nt: TGTGCCAGCAGCCAAGATCAAGCCCAGACCCAGTACTTC
v_call: TRBV29-1; clone_size: -; d_call: -; j_call: TRBJ2-4; cdr3_aa: CSVEWLGAKNIQYF; cdr3_nt: TGCAGCGTTGAGTGGCTAGGAGCCAAAAACATTCAGTACTTC
v_call: TRBV3-1; clone_size: few; d_call: -; j_call: TRBJ1-1; cdr3_aa: CASSQGPGREAFF; cdr3_nt: TGTGCCAGCAGCCAAGGCCCCGGTCGGGAGGCTTTCTTT
v_call: TRBV7-8; clone_size: -; d_call: TRBD2; j_call: TRBJ2-1; cdr3_aa: CASAPVWGGSYNEQFF; cdr3_nt: TGTGCCAGCGCCCCTGTTTGGGGGGGCTCCTACAATGAGCAGTTCTTC
v_call: TRBV9; clone_size: -; d_call: -; j_call: TRBJ1-3; cdr3_aa: CASSVGSSGNTIYF; cdr3_nt: TGTGCCAGCAGTGTGGGGTCTTCTGGAAACACCATATATTTT
v_call: TRBV6-5; clone_size: few; d_call: TRBD1; j_call: TRBJ2-7; cdr3_aa: CASMLRGQGAHEQYF; cdr3_nt: TGTGCCAGCATGCTCCGAGGACAGGGGGCCCACGAGCAGTACTTC
v_call: TRBV6-2/TRBV6-3; clone_size: few; d_call: TRBD2; j_call: TRBJ2-1; cdr3_aa: CASKPSGGAGNEQFF; cdr3_nt: TGTGCCAGCAAACCAAGCGGGGGGGCCGGCAATGAGCAGTTCTTC
v_call: TRBV4-1; clone_size: -; d_call: -; j_call: TRBJ2-7; cdr3_aa: CASSQFRNYEQYF; cdr3_nt: TGCGCCAGCAGCCAGTTCCGGAACTACGAGCAGTACTTC
v_call: TRBV4-2; clone_size: few; d_call: -; j_call: TRBJ2-3; cdr3_aa: CASSRSEVYADTQYF; cdr3_nt: TGTGCCAGCAGCCGCTCAGAGGTCTACGCAGATACGCAGTATTTT
v_call: TRBV4-3; clone_size: many; d_call: -; j_call: TRBJ1-1; cdr3_aa: CASSQDGTSYGAFF; cdr3_nt: TGCGCCAGCAGCCAAGATGGAACCTCTTATGGGGCTTTCTTT
v_call: TRBV5-1; clone_size: few; d_call: -; j_call: TRBJ2-4; cdr3_aa: CASSFIEGNIQYF; cdr3_nt: TGCGCCAGCAGCTTCATAGAGGGAAACATTCAGTACTTC
v_call: TRBV5-6; clone_size: -; d_call: -; j_call: TRBJ2-7; cdr3_aa: CASSLGTPTPLEQYF; cdr3_nt: TGTGCCAGCAGCTTGGGGACACCTACTCCACTTGAGCAGTACTTC
v_call: TRBV5-1; clone_size: many; d_call: -; j_call: TRBJ2-3; cdr3_aa: CASSLASTDTQYF; cdr3_nt: TGTGCCAGCAGCTTAGCTAGCACAGATACGCAGTATTTT
v_call: TRBV3-1; clone_size: -; d_call: -; j_call: TRBJ2-5; cdr3_aa: CASSYGGGTQYF; cdr3_nt: TGTGCCAGCAGCTACGGTGGGGGGACCCAGTACTTC
v_call: TRBV4-2; clone_size: -; d_call: TRBD1; j_call: TRBJ2-3; cdr3_aa: CASSQGDREYRDTQYF; cdr3_nt: TGTGCCAGCAGCCAAGGGGACAGGGAATACAGAGATACGCAGTATTTT
v_call: TRBV5-1; clone_size: few; d_call: TRBD2; j_call: TRBJ2-7; cdr3_aa: CASSLGTSIGADEQYF; cdr3_nt: TGCGCCAGCAGCTTGGGGACTAGCATTGGAGCCGACGAGCAGTACTTC
v_call: TRBV11-2; clone_size: few; d_call: TRBD1; j_call: TRBJ2-5; cdr3_aa: CASSYQQGRETQYF; cdr3_nt: TGTGCCAGCAGCTATCAACAGGGGCGAGAGACCCAGTACTTC
v_call: TRBV6-5; clone_size: few; d_call: -; j_call: TRBJ2-3; cdr3_aa: CASSYHRGRTSTDTQYF; cdr3_nt: TGTGCCAGCAGTTACCATCGAGGCCGCACTAGCACAGATACGCAGTATTTT
v_call: TRBV27; clone_size: -; d_call: -; j_call: TRBJ1-1; cdr3_aa: CASSPTGRTEAFF; cdr3_nt: TGTGCCAGCAGTCCTACAGGGAGAACTGAAGCTTTCTTT
v_call: TRBV7-6; clone_size: few; d_call: -; j_call: TRBJ2-1; cdr3_aa: CASSLAEVPYNEQFF; cdr3_nt: TGTGCCAGCAGCTTAGCGGAGGTCCCCTACAATGAGCAGTTCTTC
v_call: TRBV20-1; clone_size: few; d_call: -; j_call: TRBJ2-1; cdr3_aa: CSARDTGGYDHNEQFF; cdr3_nt: TGCAGTGCTAGAGATACCGGGGGCTACGACCACAATGAGCAGTTCTTC
v_call: TRBV7-9; clone_size: -; d_call: TRBD1; j_call: TRBJ1-1; cdr3_aa: CASSPGTGGRGTEAFF; cdr3_nt: TGTGCCAGCAGCCCCGGGACAGGGGGACGGGGCACTGAAGCTTTCTTT
v_call: TRBV5-6; clone_size: -; d_call: TRBD2; j_call: TRBJ2-3; cdr3_aa: CASSRRGGSTDTQYF; cdr3_nt: TGTGCCAGCAGCCGGCGGGGGGGAAGCACAGATACGCAGTATTTT
v_call: TRBV5-6; clone_size: -; d_call: -; j_call: TRBJ2-7; cdr3_aa: CASSDRFEQYF; cdr3_nt: TGTGCCAGCAGCGACAGGTTCGAGCAGTACTTC
v_call: TRBV20-1; clone_size: -; d_call: TRBD1; j_call: TRBJ1-5; cdr3_aa: CSAVTGTGGQPQHF; cdr3_nt: TGCAGTGCTGTAACCGGGACAGGGGGTCAGCCCCAGCATTTT
v_call: TRBV4-2; clone_size: few; d_call: -; j_call: TRBJ1-1; cdr3_aa: CASSQPLPGRAFF; cdr3_nt: TGTGCCAGCAGCCAACCCTTGCCAGGGCGGGCTTTCTTT
v_call: TRBV3-1; clone_size: few; d_call: -; j_call: TRBJ2-2; cdr3_aa: CASSQGHKTGELFF; cdr3_nt: TGTGCCAGCAGCCAAGGTCACAAAACCGGGGAGCTGTTTTTT
v_call: TRBV6-6; clone_size: -; d_call: -; j_call: TRBJ2-1; cdr3_aa: CASSYSGRYNEQFF; cdr3_nt: TGTGCCAGCAGTTACTCAGGACGGTACAATGAGCAGTTCTTC
v_call: TRBV6-1; clone_size: few; d_call: -; j_call: TRBJ2-1; cdr3_aa: CASTRAGIAYNEQFF; cdr3_nt: TGTGCCAGCACTAGGGCGGGTATTGCCTACAATGAGCAGTTCTTC
v_call: TRBV5-1; clone_size: -; d_call: TRBD2; j_call: TRBJ2-6; cdr3_aa: CASSSGSGGSSGANVLTF; cdr3_nt: TGCGCCAGCAGCTCGGGGAGCGGGGGCAGCTCTGGGGCCAACGTCCTGACTTTC
v_call: TRBV6-2/TRBV6-3; clone_size: -; d_call: TRBD1; j_call: TRBJ1-2; cdr3_aa: CASRIPGQVDYTF; cdr3_nt: TGTGCCAGCAGGATCCCGGGACAGGTTGACTACACCTTC
v_call: TRBV6-2/TRBV6-3; clone_size: few; d_call: -; j_call: TRBJ2-5; cdr3_aa: CASSYHPEETQYF; cdr3_nt: TGTGCCAGCAGTTACCACCCGGAAGAGACCCAGTACTTC
v_call: TRBV12-3/TRBV12-4; clone_size: -; d_call: TRBD1; j_call: TRBJ2-3; cdr3_aa: CASSLPGTGVVADTQYF; cdr3_nt: TGTGCCAGCAGTTTACCAGGGACAGGGGTAGTGGCAGATACGCAGTATTTT
v_call: TRBV6-5; clone_size: -; d_call: -; j_call: TRBJ2-5; cdr3_aa: CASSNRMQETQYF; cdr3_nt: TGTGCCAGCAGTAACAGGATGCAAGAGACCCAGTACTTC